Sequencing of this T cell receptor beta chain was carried out in a study of blood T cell repertoires in COVID-19. Study at large: PBMCs, B-cell-depleted T cells, or T cells were the source of the cDNA or gDNA that made up the material.

This clone was found once. Each participant's cohort was designated according to participant-reported clinical history. The recovered donors of Cohort 3 showed two negative PCRs, clearance, or symptom resolution. Per the original data handling: For nucleated cells, counts were estimated from reference gene primer amplification. Libraries were prepared by immunoSEQ multiplex PCR; TCRdb keeps only in-frame clonotypes and omits some of them. The V and J calls and clone size are taken from that table; D and trimming were inferred from the DNA. The sample shows about 320,000 clones, approximately 88% of them seen only once. Per germline, CDR1 MNHEY and CDR2 SVGAGI. J lost 4 bases, V lost 2 bases, and 4 bases had no gene match. This CDR3 contains 15 residues.

Input material: PBMCs or T cells enriched from blood (not recorded which). The chain is built from TRBV6-5 and TRBJ2-5; 10 nucleotides agree with TRBD1. This clonotype originated in a young man who had recovered from COVID-19. The CDR3, as DNA: TGTGCCAGCAGTTACCTGACAGGGGGCGGAGAGACCCAGTACTTC. Protein: CASSYLTGGGETQYF.